The subject of this entry is one T cell receptor (beta chain). Antigen specificity is unknown. The sample belongs to a study of cytomegalovirus exposure and HLA in healthy donors. Background on the study: In terms of ancestry, the Caucasian-associated cluster contained 80% to 90% of the roughly 400 genotyped donors. Findings and caveats of the study: One later analysis reportedly identified an Asian-associated ancestry cluster that showed fewer N-insertions than the approximately 700-donor mean. 150 or so TCR beta chains were listed as cytomegalovirus-associated. Analysis was carried out at a later point, and it linked a missense DCLRE1C variant to TCR beta V- and J-gene trimming.

PCR primers comprised 60 Vbeta and 13 Jbeta primers. TCRdb keeps only in-frame clones here, not all; method: immunoSEQ multiplex PCR. The data show approximately 100,000 clones, roughly 80% seen once. Trimming removed 5 bases at V and 6 bases at J, with 23 bases between. The CDR3 is made up of 16 amino acids. Germline V gene data show CDR1 as SEHNR and CDR2 as FQNEAQ (reference sequence). The V and J genes are TRBV7-9 and TRBJ2-7; tentatively, D is TRBD1 (5 bases). The sequencing sample was made of PBMCs. The sequence was obtained from a man aged 60-69 years in good health and CMV-seronegative. The CDR3 bases are TGTGCCAGCAGCACTACATGGCAGGGCCGGCTCTCCGAGCAGTACTTC. Encoded protein: CASSTTWQGRLSEQYF.